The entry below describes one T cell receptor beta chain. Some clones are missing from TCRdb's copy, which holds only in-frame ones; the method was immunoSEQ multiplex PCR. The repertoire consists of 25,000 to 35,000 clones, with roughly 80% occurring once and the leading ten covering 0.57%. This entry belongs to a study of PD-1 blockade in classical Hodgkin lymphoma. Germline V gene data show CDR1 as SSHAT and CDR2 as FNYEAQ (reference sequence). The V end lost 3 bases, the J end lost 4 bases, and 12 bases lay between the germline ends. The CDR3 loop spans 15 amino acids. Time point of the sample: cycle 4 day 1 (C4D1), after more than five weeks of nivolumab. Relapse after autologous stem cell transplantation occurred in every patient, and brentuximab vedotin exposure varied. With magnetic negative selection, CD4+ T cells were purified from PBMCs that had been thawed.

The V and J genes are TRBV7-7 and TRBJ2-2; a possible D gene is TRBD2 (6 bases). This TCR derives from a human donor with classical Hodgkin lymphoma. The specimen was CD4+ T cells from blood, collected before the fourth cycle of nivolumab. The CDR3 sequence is CASSLRVGGTGELFF. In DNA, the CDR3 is TGTGCCAGCAGCTTGCGAGTGGGGGGCACCGGGGAGCTGTTTTTT.